Listed here is a single T cell receptor beta chain. Its antigen is as yet unknown. The source of the sample is a study of T cells after yellow fever vaccination. Whole-study results and caveats: Abundant clonotypes from the bulk population could get into FACS-sorted repertoires as contaminants.

In germline, CDR1 is DFQATT, CDR2 SNEGSKA (reference sequence). The CDR3 is 12 amino acids. Trimming took 5 bases from V and 11 from J, leaving 17 bases between them. TCRdb re-analysed the 5' RACE reads in MiXCR, keeping a single row per CDR3 protein. The sample lists approximately 550,000 distinct CDR3 sequences, roughly 21% occurring once. The sequence was obtained from a man aged 25 to 40 who received the YFV17D yellow fever vaccine. The source material was PBMCs, sampled 15 days after the yellow fever booster vaccination. The gene calls are TRBV20-1 and TRBJ2-3; D possibly corresponds to TRBD2 (5 bases). CDR3 residues: CSAGPFGKGQYF. In nucleotides, the CDR3 is TGCAGTGCTGGCCCCTTCGGGAAGGGGCAGTATTTT.